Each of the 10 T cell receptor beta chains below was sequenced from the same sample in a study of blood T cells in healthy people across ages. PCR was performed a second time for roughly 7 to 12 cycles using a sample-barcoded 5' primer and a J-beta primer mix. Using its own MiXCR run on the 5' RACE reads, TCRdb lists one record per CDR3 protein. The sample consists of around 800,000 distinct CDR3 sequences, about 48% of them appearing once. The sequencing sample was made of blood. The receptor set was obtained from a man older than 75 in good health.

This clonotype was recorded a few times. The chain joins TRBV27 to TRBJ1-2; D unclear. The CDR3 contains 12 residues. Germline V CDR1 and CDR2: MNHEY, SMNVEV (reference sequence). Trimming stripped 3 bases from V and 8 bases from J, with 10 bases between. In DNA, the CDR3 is TGTGCCAGCAGTTTGGCAGGACGGGGCTACACCTTC. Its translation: CASSLAGRGYTF.

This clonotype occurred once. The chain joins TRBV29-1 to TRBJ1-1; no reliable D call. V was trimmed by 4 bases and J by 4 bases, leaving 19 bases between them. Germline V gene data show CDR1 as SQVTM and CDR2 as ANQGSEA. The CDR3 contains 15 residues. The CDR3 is CSVGALGSMSTEAFF. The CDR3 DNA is TGCAGCGTTGGGGCACTTGGATCCATGAGCACTGAAGCTTTCTTT.

The CDR3 spells CASSLIRRANYGYTF. CDR3 nucleotides: TGTGCCAGCAGCTTGATCCGCCGAGCTAACTATGGCTACACCTTC. The V call is TRBV5-6, the J call TRBJ1-2; D unclear. This CDR3 is built from 15 residues. CDR1 SGHDT and CDR2 YYEEEE come from the germline V gene. V dropped 1 base and J dropped 0 bases, with 10 bases sitting between them.

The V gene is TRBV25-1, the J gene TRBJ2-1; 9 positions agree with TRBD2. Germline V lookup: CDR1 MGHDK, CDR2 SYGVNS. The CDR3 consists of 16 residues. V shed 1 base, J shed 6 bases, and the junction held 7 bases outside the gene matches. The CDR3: CASSEWGTSRSNEQFF. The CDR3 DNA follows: TGTGCCAGCAGTGAATGGGGGACTAGCCGCTCCAATGAGCAGTTCTTC.

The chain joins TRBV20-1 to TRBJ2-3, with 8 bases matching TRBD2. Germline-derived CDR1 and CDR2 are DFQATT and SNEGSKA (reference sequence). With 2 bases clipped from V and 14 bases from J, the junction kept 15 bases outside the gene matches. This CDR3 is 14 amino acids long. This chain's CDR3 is CSARLTSGVAYAYF. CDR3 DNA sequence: TGCAGTGCTAGACTTACTAGCGGAGTGGCATACGCGTATTTT.

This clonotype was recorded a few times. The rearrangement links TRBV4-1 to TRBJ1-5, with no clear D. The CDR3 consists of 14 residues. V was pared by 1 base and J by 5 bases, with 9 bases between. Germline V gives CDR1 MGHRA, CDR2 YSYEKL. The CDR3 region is CASSQGVSDQPQHF. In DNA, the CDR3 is TGCGCCAGCAGCCAAGGTGTCAGCGATCAGCCCCAGCATTTT.

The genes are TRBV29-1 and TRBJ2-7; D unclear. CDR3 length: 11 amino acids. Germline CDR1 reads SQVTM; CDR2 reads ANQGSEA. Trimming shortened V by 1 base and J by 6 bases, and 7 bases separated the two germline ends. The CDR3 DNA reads TGCAGCGTTGAAGGTCGGTCCGAGCAGTACTTC. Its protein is CSVEGRSEQYF.

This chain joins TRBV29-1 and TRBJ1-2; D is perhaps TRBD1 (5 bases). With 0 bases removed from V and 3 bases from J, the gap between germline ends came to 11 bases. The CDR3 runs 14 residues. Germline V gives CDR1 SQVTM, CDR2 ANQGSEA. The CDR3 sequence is CSVEDLPGDYGYTF. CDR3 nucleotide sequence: TGCAGCGTTGAAGATCTACCGGGGGACTATGGCTACACCTTC.

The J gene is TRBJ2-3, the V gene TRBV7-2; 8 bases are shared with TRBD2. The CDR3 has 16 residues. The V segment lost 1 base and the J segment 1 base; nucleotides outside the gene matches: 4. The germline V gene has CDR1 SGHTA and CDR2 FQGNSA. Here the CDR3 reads CASSLGSGGGTDTQYF. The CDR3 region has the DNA TGTGCCAGCAGCTTAGGGTCGGGAGGGGGCACAGATACGCAGTATTTT. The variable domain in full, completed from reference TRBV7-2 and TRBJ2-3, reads GAGVSQSPSNKVTEKGKDVELRCDPISGHTALYWYRQSLGQGLEFLIYFQGNSAPDKSGLPSDRFSAERTGGSVSTLTIQRTQQEDSAVYLCASSLGSGGGTDTQYFGPGTRLTVL.

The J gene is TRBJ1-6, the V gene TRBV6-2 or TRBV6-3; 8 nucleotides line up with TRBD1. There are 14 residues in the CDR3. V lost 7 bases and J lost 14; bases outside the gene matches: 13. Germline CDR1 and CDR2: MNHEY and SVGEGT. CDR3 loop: CASNPGQERSALHF. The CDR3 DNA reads TGTGCCAGCAATCCGGGACAGGAAAGATCGGCCCTCCACTTT.